Listed here are 25 T cell receptor beta chains from one sample, sequenced in a study of T cells in Graves' hyperthyroidism and ophthalmopathy. Regions amplified from RNA transcripts were the TCR beta CDR3 regions. The HTBI primer set served for first-round RT-PCR of the TCR CDR3. TCRdb itself ran the multiplex PCR reads through MiXCR, one entry per CDR3 protein. The sample lists roughly 800,000 distinct CDR3 sequences; 35% to 45% were seen once. The sequenced sample consisted of blood. These receptors all stem from a young man with Graves' hyperthyroidism.

V and J are TRBV15 and TRBJ1-3, with D maybe TRBD1 (5 bases). The CDR3 consists of 16 residues. CDR1 is LNHNV and CDR2 is YYDKDF in the germline V gene (reference sequence). The ends were cut back, 3 bases at V and 2 bases at J, with 14 bases in the middle. The CDR3 reads CATSSPGDTAGNTIYF. CDR3 bases: TGTGCCACCAGCAGCCCGGGGGATACTGCTGGAAACACCATATATTTT.

The chain has TRBV2 and TRBJ2-5; possible D gene TRBD1, 6 bases. Deletions cut 5 bases from V and 1 base from J, with 17 bases between. The CDR3 is 16 amino acids. CDR1 and CDR2 (germline): SNHLY, FYNNEI. The DNA for the CDR3 is TGTGCCAGCAGTTACCCAATGAAAGGGGGCCAAGAGACCCAGTACTTC. Translating it yields CASSYPMKGGQETQYF.

This clonotype was counted at least ten times. The CDR3 sequence: CSAGQAQETQYF. The CDR3 DNA reads as TGCAGCGCTGGACAGGCACAAGAGACCCAGTACTTC. The chain carries TRBV29-1 and TRBJ2-5, with 7 bases aligning to TRBD1. The V gene end was trimmed by 7 bases and the J gene end by 2 bases; junction bases not matched to a gene: 4. The CDR3 runs to 12 residues. Germline CDR1 SQVTM, CDR2 ANQGSEA.

V usage is TRBV29-1 and J usage is TRBJ2-7, with 10 bases that match TRBD1. Looked up from germline, CDR1 is SQVTM and CDR2 is ANQGSEA. V lost 8 bases, J lost 1 base, and 8 bases stayed unmatched. This CDR3 comprises 14 residues. As DNA, the CDR3 is TGCAGCTACTCCGGGACAGGGGAATCCTACGAGCAGTACTTC. Protein product: CSYSGTGESYEQYF.

This clonotype was observed many times. The chain has TRBV2 and TRBJ2-5, with unresolved D. The length of the CDR3 is 12 residues. Germline CDR1 SNHLY, CDR2 FYNNEI. Trimming shortened V by 2 bases and J by 5 bases, and 6 bases separated the two germline ends. For the CDR3, the DNA is TGTGCCAGCAGTGAATTTAGGGAGACCCAGTACTTC. This sequence encodes CASSEFRETQYF.

This clonotype has a handful of counts. J is TRBJ2-7 and V is TRBV7-2; D remains unclear. CDR3 size: 14 residues. Germline V lookup: CDR1 SGHTA, CDR2 FQGNSA. V gave up 9 bases and J gave up 4 bases, with 19 bases separating them. Written as DNA, the CDR3 is TGTGCCAGTAGCCTCGGCGATACTAAATACGAGCAGTACTTC. This translates into CASSLGDTKYEQYF.

A remark on this clonotype: At one boundary the junction diverges from the germline segment, which might be a read error. The gene calls are TRBV10-3 and TRBJ2-5; D remains ambiguous. The CDR3 is made up of 14 amino acids. Germline lookup yields CDR1 ENHRY and CDR2 SYGVKD. CDR3 nucleotide sequence: TGTGCCAGCAGTAGTAAAGACCCCCAAGAGACCCAGTACTTC. This sequence encodes CASSSKDPQETQYF.

As to this clonotype: The final CDR3 position lacks the conserved phenylalanine or tryptophan, pointing to a likely read error. This chain uses TRBV13 with TRBJ1-1; D remains unclear. CDR3 length: 12 residues. Per the germline V gene, CDR1 is PRHDT and CDR2 is FYEKMQ (reference sequence). The V end lost 5 bases, the J end lost 0 bases, and 4 bases lay between the germline ends. The CDR3 nucleotides read TGTGCCAGCAGCCTCTTGAACACTGAAGCTTTCCTT. It is translated as CASSLLNTEAFL.

DNA for the CDR3: TGTGCCAGCAGGGACCGGGGAATAACCTACGAGCAGTACTTC. It encodes CASRDRGITYEQYF. The V call is TRBV2, the J call TRBJ2-7; D is perhaps TRBD2 (5 bases). V gave up 6 bases and J gave up 2 bases, with 14 bases separating them. Germline CDR1 SNHLY, CDR2 FYNNEI. The CDR3 is 14 residues long.

The chain couples TRBV19 to TRBJ1-1; 7 nucleotides line up with TRBD1. The CDR3 is 18 amino acids. The germline V gene has CDR1 LNHDA and CDR2 SQIVND (reference sequence). Losses at the gene ends were 8 bases for V and 3 bases for J; bases not matched to a gene: 21. The CDR3 DNA is TGTGCCAGTGCTCTCGGACAGGAACTCATCATTCGGGACACTGAAGCTTTCTTT. Translation: CASALGQELIIRDTEAFF.

A remark on this clonotype: The junction does not match germline at one end; this may be a read error. The rearrangement joins TRBV10-3 to TRBJ1-4, with D possibly TRBD1 on 5 matching bases. The CDR3 runs 15 residues. Per the germline V gene, CDR1 is ENHRY and CDR2 is SYGVKD. CDR3 in amino acids: CASSYAGPSNEKLFF. The DNA of the CDR3 is TGTGCCAGCAGTTACGCAGGGCCTTCTAATGAAAAACTGTTTTTT.

For this clonotype: An end of the junction differs from the germline gene, which may be a read error. V gene TRBV2 combines with J gene TRBJ2-1; D is ambiguous. This CDR3 contains 16 residues. Germline values: CDR1 SNHLY, CDR2 FYNNEI. Here the CDR3 reads CATSDPWGPRYNEQFF. The CDR3 coding sequence is TGTGCCACCAGTGATCCGTGGGGTCCCCGCTACAATGAGCAGTTCTTC.

The chain recombines TRBV20-1 with TRBJ2-6; D gene unclear. V lost 0 bases to trimming and J lost 4 bases, with 10 bases between them. The CDR3 loop spans 15 amino acids. Per germline, CDR1 DFQATT and CDR2 SNEGSKA (reference sequence). The DNA for the CDR3 is TGCAGTGCTAGAGATCAGTGGGAAGGGGCCAACGTCCTGACTTTC. It specifies CSARDQWEGANVLTF.

The chain employs TRBV7-9 and TRBJ2-5, with 11 bases aligning to TRBD2. Per the germline V gene, CDR1 is SEHNR and CDR2 is FQNEAQ (reference sequence). V dropped 4 bases and J dropped 0; count of bases not matched to a gene: 4. The CDR3 has 16 residues. The CDR3, as DNA: TGTGCCAGCAGCTCACTAGCGGGGGCCTACCAAGAGACCCAGTACTTC. It codes for CASSSLAGAYQETQYF.

The chain links TRBV25-1 to TRBJ2-2; D might be TRBD2 (6 bases). V lost 5 bases, J lost 3 bases, and 16 bases lay in between. The germline V gene has CDR1 MGHDK and CDR2 SYGVNS. The CDR3 extends over 16 amino acids. Written as DNA, the CDR3 is TGTGCCAGCAGTTCGGGTAGCGGCCGGCACACCGGGGAGCTGTTTTTT. Translation gives CASSSGSGRHTGELFF.

The V and J genes are TRBV6-5 and TRBJ1-5; 12 bases are a match to TRBD1. The length of the CDR3 is 12 residues. The junction had 3 bases not matched to a gene; V was cut back by 11 bases and J by 7 bases. Germline values: CDR1 MNHEY, CDR2 SVGAGI. In DNA, the CDR3 is TGTGCCGCTGGGACAGGGGGCCAGCCCCAGCATTTT. Its translation is CAAGTGGQPQHF.

The genes are TRBV7-9 and TRBJ2-5, with 13 positions matching TRBD2. V lost 6 bases, J lost 3 bases, and 7 bases stayed unmatched. CDR3 size: 16 residues. Germline CDR1 SEHNR, CDR2 FQNEAQ (reference sequence). The CDR3 region is CASRGGLAGVKETQYF. As DNA, the CDR3 is TGTGCCAGCAGAGGAGGACTAGCGGGGGTTAAAGAGACCCAGTACTTC.

About this clonotype itself: The germline gene is not matched at one end of the junction; a read error may be the cause. The rearrangement joins TRBV30 to TRBJ1-1; the match to TRBD1 covers 7 bases. The CDR3 extends over 10 amino acids. CDR1 and CDR2 from the germline V gene are GTSNPN and SVGIG (reference sequence). CDR3 in amino acids: CAWSTGEVFF. CDR3 nucleotide sequence: TGTGCCTGGAGTACAGGGGAAGTTTTCTTT.

J is TRBJ1-1 and V is TRBV7-3, with D perhaps matching TRBD1 (6 bases). V lost 4 bases, J lost 0 bases, and 12 bases lay in between. Looked up from germline, CDR1 is SGHTA and CDR2 is FQGTGA. This CDR3 comprises 15 residues. The chain's CDR3 is CASSYTGIMNTEAFF. The DNA of the CDR3 is TGTGCCAGCAGCTATACAGGGATCATGAACACTGAAGCTTTCTTT.

The table lists this clonotype with a few counts. The chain is built from TRBV7-8 and TRBJ2-2; 9 positions agree with TRBD1. The length of the CDR3 is 18 residues. The germline V gene encodes CDR1 SGHVS and CDR2 FQNEAQ. Trimming at V came to 2 bases and at J to 3 bases, leaving 10 bases not matched to a gene. CDR3 sequence: CASSLTLGTGRDTGELFF. The CDR3 DNA is TGTGCCAGCAGCTTAACCTTGGGGACAGGGCGTGACACCGGGGAGCTGTTTTTT.

The chain carries TRBV5-4 and TRBJ2-2, with TRBD1 matching 8 bases. The CDR3 covers 16 residues. Germline V gene sequence: CDR1 SGHNT, CDR2 YYREEE (reference sequence). J lost 3 bases, V lost 0 bases, and 4 bases had no gene match. Here the CDR3 reads CASSLASTGDTGELFF. The DNA for the CDR3 is TGTGCCAGCAGCTTGGCTTCGACAGGGGACACCGGGGAGCTGTTTTTT.

Concerning this clonotype itself: A much larger clonotype is one base distant, so this may be a read error. This chain connects TRBV7-3 to TRBJ2-7; TRBD2 matches at 7 bases. The CDR3 is 13 amino acids. From germline, CDR1 is SGHTA and CDR2 FQGTGA. CDR3 protein: CANSLERGCEQYF. The DNA for the CDR3 is TGTGCCAACAGCTTAGAGCGGGGCTGCGAGCAGTACTTC. Complete variable domain (other parts from reference TRBV7-3 and TRBJ2-7): GAGVSQTPSNKVTEKGKYVELRCDPISGHTALYWYRQSLGQGPEFLIYFQGTGAADDSGLPNDRFFAVRPEGSVSTLKIQRTERGDSAVYLCANSLERGCEQYFGPGTRLTVT.

The chain links TRBV4-3 to TRBJ1-2; no reliable D call. The germline V and J ends were trimmed by 3 bases and 3 bases, with 14 bases remaining between them. CDR1 and CDR2 from the germline V gene are LGHNA and YSLEER. This CDR3 is built from 15 residues. The chain's CDR3 is CASSQVSVSDYGYTF. In nucleotides, the CDR3 is TGCGCCAGCAGCCAGGTGTCTGTGTCCGACTATGGCTACACCTTC.

This rearrangement joins TRBV6-5 to TRBJ1-2; D call uncertain. There are 15 residues in the CDR3. Per germline, CDR1 MNHEY and CDR2 SVGAGI. V was clipped by 2 bases and J by 4 bases, with 14 bases between them. As DNA, the CDR3 is TGTGCCAGCAGTTACAGTGGGGTGACCCTCTATGGCTACACCTTC. It yields the protein CASSYSGVTLYGYTF.

The V and J genes are TRBV7-9 and TRBJ2-7; 7 bases line up with TRBD1. Germline CDR1 and CDR2: SEHNR and FQNEAQ (reference sequence). There are 15 residues in the CDR3. The trim removed 8 bases at V and 1 base at J, leaving 11 bases unmatched. CDR3 sequence (DNA): TGTGCCAGCCAAAAAGGGGCCAGGGGGTCCTACGAGCAGTACTTC. Translating gives CASQKGARGSYEQYF.